The present entry profiles one T cell receptor beta chain with its context. What it binds is not known. The data originate from a study of response to subunit inactivated influenza vaccine. Notes on the study in general: New T cells are recruited in small numbers by each seasonal influenza vaccination, according to the authors' suggestion.

TCRdb redid the calling of the RT-PCR reads with MiXCR, one entry per CDR3 protein. This table holds a few hundred thousand distinct CDR3 sequences, around a fifth found once. CDR3 length: 15 residues. V lost 1 base, J lost 4 bases, and 13 bases lay in between. Germline CDR1 is SGHNT and CDR2 is YYREEE (reference sequence). The chain couples TRBV5-4 to TRBJ2-3; D might be TRBD2 (6 bases). This TCR was sampled from a man aged 45 to 75 who received an inactivated influenza vaccine. Sample: PBMCs from blood, taken less than 22 months after vaccination. CDR3 nucleotides: TGTGCCAGCAGCTTGCGTCGGGGGAAGCCAGATACGCAGTATTTT. Translating it yields CASSLRRGKPDTQYF.